This T cell receptor beta chain was identified during a study of early T cells in non-severe SARS-CoV-2 infection. TCRdb re-called the 5' RACE reads with MiXCR, one entry per CDR3 protein. The sample has tens of thousands of distinct CDR3 sequences, roughly an eighth seen once. This clonotype was picked up a small number of times. This CDR3 has 16 amino acids. Between the trimmed V and J ends, which lost 2 bases and 1 base, there was a span of 12 bases. Germline values: CDR1 SNHLY, CDR2 FYNNEI. The source is an adult who was a healthcare worker with PCR-confirmed SARS-CoV-2 infection or an uninfected control (not recorded which). The V call is TRBV2, the J call TRBJ2-1; D is possibly TRBD1 or TRBD2 (5 bases each). The sequenced material came from whole blood. DNA for the CDR3: TGTGCCAGCAGTGAAACCGGGGCGGAATCCTACAATGAGCAGTTCTTC. Amino acids: CASSETGAESYNEQFF.